Described below is a single T cell receptor beta chain sequence and its context. The antigen is undetermined. This specimen belongs to a study of cytomegalovirus exposure and HLA in healthy donors. Study as a whole: There were 350 to 450 genotyped donors. Of these, about 81% fell in the genetic ancestry cluster associated with self-reported Caucasian donors. Broader study findings: A link between a missense DCLRE1C variant and TCR beta V- and J-gene trimming emerged from a later analysis. There were three CMV-associated chains whose specificity for CMV antigens was confirmed in vitro.

PCR primers comprised 60 Vbeta and 13 Jbeta primers. TCRdb's table, derived via immunoSEQ multiplex PCR, lists solely in-frame clones and lacks some. Of approximately 110,000 clones in the sample, 76% were seen once. Looked up from germline, CDR1 is SGHTA and CDR2 is FQGNSA. This CDR3 comprises 15 residues. V gave up 4 bases and J gave up 0 bases, with 10 bases separating them. This sequence was found in a man aged 45 to 65 in good health and CMV-seronegative. What was sequenced was PBMCs. V gene TRBV7-2 combines with J gene TRBJ1-3; possible D gene TRBD1, 5 bases. The CDR3 bases are TGTGCCAGCAGCTCGGACACCTTCTCTGGAAACACCATATATTTT. Protein: CASSSDTFSGNTIYF.